The rows below give T cell receptor beta chains drawn from one sample of a study of blood T cell repertoires in COVID-19. Libraries were prepared by immunoSEQ multiplex PCR; TCRdb keeps only in-frame clonotypes and omits some of them. Of hundreds of thousands of clones in the sample, approximately 89% are singletons; the top ten hold 0.95% to 1.5%. Sequenced material: PBMCs or T cells enriched from blood (not recorded which). These receptors all come from a woman aged 35 to 49 with acute COVID-19. The CDR3 runs from the conserved cysteine through the conserved F or W. A D gene is named only where the DNA matches it firmly. Clone size is given for some rows only: seen once, a few or many times, or a class if the clone is expanded.

j_call clone_size v_call d_call cdr3_nt cdr3_aa
TRBJ2-7 - TRBV5-1 TRBD1 TGCGCCAGCAGCACAGGGGTCGGAGGCTACGAGCAGTACTTC CASSTGVGGYEQYF
TRBJ2-2 few TRBV18 TRBD2 TGTGCCAGCTCACGGCTAGCGGAGAACACCGGGGAGCTGTTTTTT CASSRLAENTGELFF
TRBJ1-4 - TRBV30 TRBD1 TGTGCCTGGAGCGAAAAGGGGGCTGGCGATGAAAAACTGTTTTTT CAWSEKGAGDEKLFF
TRBJ2-1 - TRBV5-1 TRBD1 TGCGCCAGCAGCGCGGACAGGGCAATTATCAACAATGAGCAGTTCTTC CASSADRAIINNEQFF
TRBJ2-1 few TRBV5-4 TRBD2 TGTGCCAGCAGCTTGCCGAGCGGGAGGGCCTATGAGCAGTTCTTC CASSLPSGRAYEQFF
TRBJ2-2 - TRBV10-3 - TGTGCCATCAGTAGAAGTCAGGGGACCACCGGGGAGCTGTTTTTT CAISRSQGTTGELFF
TRBJ2-1 - TRBV7-6 TRBD2 TGTGCCAGCAGCCGGACTAGCGGGAGAGGCTCCTACAATGAGCAGTTCTTC CASSRTSGRGSYNEQFF
TRBJ1-1 - TRBV30 - TGTGCCTGGAGTGTACTAAGGACTGAAGCTTTCTTT CAWSVLRTEAFF
TRBJ2-3 - TRBV5-4 TRBD2 TGTGCCAGCAGCACGGGGACTAGCGGATCGAAAGATACGCAGTATTTT CASSTGTSGSKDTQYF
TRBJ2-7 - TRBV4-2 TRBD1 TGTGCCAGCAGCTCACGACAGGGCTCCTACGAGCAGTACTTC CASSSRQGSYEQYF
TRBJ1-2 - TRBV7-9 - TGTGCCAGCAGCTTAGAATTTCGAAACGTCGGTAACTATGGCTACACCTTC CASSLEFRNVGNYGYTF
TRBJ2-7 once TRBV9 - TGTGCCAGCAGCGTAGTAGGGAGCTCCTACGAGCAGTACTTC CASSVVGSSYEQYF
TRBJ1-5 - TRBV5-4 - TGTGCCAGCAGCTGGGACACAGATCAGCCCCAGCATTTT CASSWDTDQPQHF
TRBJ1-5 - TRBV7-9 - TGTGCCAGCAGCCCTAATGAGCATCAGCCCCAGCATTTT CASSPNEHQPQHF
TRBJ1-1 - TRBV11-3 - TGTGCCAGCAGTTTTACGGTGAACACTGAAGCTTTCTTT CASSFTVNTEAFF
TRBJ1-1 - TRBV5-5 - TGTGCCAGCAGCTTGTATAGGAACACTGAAGCTTTCTTT CASSLYRNTEAFF
TRBJ1-3 once TRBV5-6 - TGTGCCAGCAGCTTGCCGCCAGGGACTGGAAACACCATATATTTT CASSLPPGTGNTIYF
TRBJ2-3 once TRBV7-9 TRBD2 TGTGCCAGCAGCTTAGGGATCTTCCCTACTAGCGGCTCCACAGATACGCAGTATTTT CASSLGIFPTSGSTDTQYF
TRBJ2-3 - TRBV2 - TGTGCCAGCAGTAGAGAACAGGGATCCACAGATACGCAGTATTTT CASSREQGSTDTQYF
TRBJ1-4 - TRBV6-5 - TGTGCCAGCAGATGGGACACGGGAAATGAAAAACTGTTTTTT CASRWDTGNEKLFF
TRBJ2-3 - TRBV6-2/TRBV6-3 - TGTGCCAGCAGTTACAGCCCCGAATCTCCAGATACGCAGTATTTT CASSYSPESPDTQYF
TRBJ1-2 - TRBV7-8 - TGTGCCAGCAGCACCCCCAGGGGAAGATGGGCTGGCTACACCTTC CASSTPRGRWAGYTF
TRBJ1-4 - TRBV28 - TGTGCCAGCAGTTTCCTGGACAGAGGGGCTCACGAAAAACTGTTTTTT CASSFLDRGAHEKLFF
TRBJ1-2 - TRBV19 - TGTGCCAGTAACAACAGGGACAACTATGGCTACACCTTC CASNNRDNYGYTF
TRBJ1-3 - TRBV23-1 - TGCGCCAGCAGCCTCTCTCTACGCTTTAGTGGAAACACCATATATTTT CASSLSLRFSGNTIYF
TRBJ1-1 - TRBV7-9 - TGTGCCCTGGGGTTGGGAGAGAACACTGAAGCTTTCTTT CALGLGENTEAFF
TRBJ2-1 - TRBV28 TRBD1 TGTGCCAGCAGTTCCTCAGGGGGCTGGGTGTACAATGAGCAGTTCTTC CASSSSGGWVYNEQFF
TRBJ2-1 - TRBV10-3 - TGTGCCATCTCGAAGCGGTCCGACTACAATGAGCAGTTCTTC CAISKRSDYNEQFF
TRBJ2-3 - TRBV12-5 TRBD2 TGTGCTAGTGGTTCCCGGTCTTTGAGCGGGAGAGATACGCAGTATTTT CASGSRSLSGRDTQYF
TRBJ1-2 - TRBV5-1 TRBD1 TGCGCCAGCAGCCCCATGGGGGACAGGGTCTATGGCTACACCTTC CASSPMGDRVYGYTF
TRBJ1-4 - TRBV6-5 TRBD1 TGTGCCAGCAGTTACTCCCGGACAGGGGGAGAAAAACTGTTTTTT CASSYSRTGGEKLFF
TRBJ2-2 - TRBV19 - TGTGCCAGTAGTATTAGCCTAGCGAACACCGGGGAGCTGTTTTTT CASSISLANTGELFF
TRBJ1-5 once TRBV9 - TGTGCCAGCAGCGTAGGGGGAGGGAATCAGCCCCAGCATTTT CASSVGGGNQPQHF
TRBJ1-3 - TRBV4-1 - TGCGCCAGCAGCCAAGCCTTTACTCTCTCTGGAAACACCATATATTTT CASSQAFTLSGNTIYF
TRBJ2-1 - TRBV2 - TGTGCCAGCAGGGACTCCCGGGGTTGGGATGAGCAGTTCTTC CASRDSRGWDEQFF
TRBJ1-1 - TRBV5-5 TRBD1 TGTGCCAGCAGCTTGGGCCGGACAGGAAACACTGAAGCTTTCTTT CASSLGRTGNTEAFF
TRBJ1-6 - TRBV2 - TGTGCCAGCCGGCTTCTAATGACAGATTCACCCCTCCACTTT CASRLLMTDSPLHF
TRBJ1-6 - TRBV13 - TGTGCCAGCAGCTTGGGGAGGGGGAAGTTTAACAATTCACCCCTCCACTTT CASSLGRGKFNNSPLHF
TRBJ1-1 - TRBV18 - TGTGCCAGCTCACCACTGGACATGAACACTGAAGCTTTCTTT CASSPLDMNTEAFF
TRBJ1-2 - TRBV7-8 TRBD1 TGTGCCAGCAGCTTAGTGGGACAGGGAGGCTTGAGCTATGGCTACACCTTC CASSLVGQGGLSYGYTF
TRBJ2-1 - TRBV7-8 TRBD2 TGTGCCAGCAGCTTACTCAGGACTAGCTCCTACAATGAGCAGTTCTTC CASSLLRTSSYNEQFF
TRBJ1-4 - TRBV11-2 - TGTGCCAGCAGCTTAGAGCGGGCGGCAACTAATGAAAAACTGTTTTTT CASSLERAATNEKLFF
TRBJ2-1 - TRBV12-3/TRBV12-4 - TGTGCCAGCAGTTTAATGACAGTTAATGAGCAGTTCTTC CASSLMTVNEQFF
TRBJ1-4 - TRBV16 TRBD1 TGTGCCAGCAGCCAATTTGACAGGGGGGCTGAAAAACTGTTTTTT CASSQFDRGAEKLFF
TRBJ2-3 - TRBV30 TRBD2 TGTGCCTGGAGTGATCGGGTAGCGGGACGGTCGGATACGCAGTATTTT CAWSDRVAGRSDTQYF
TRBJ2-7 once TRBV5-1 TRBD2 TGCGCCAGCAGCTTCCAACCCTATGCGGGAGCCTCCTACGAGCAGTACTTC CASSFQPYAGASYEQYF